This T cell receptor beta chain was sequenced for a study of neurological immune-mediated disorders. The sample holds many counts of this clonotype. No antigen is known for it. The sorted libraries involved the use of 800,000 to 1,000,000 CD4+ or CD8+ T cells. Findings of the study overall: Patients with HTLV-1-associated myelopathy had the highest level of TCR clonal expansion, whereas patients with multiple sclerosis had the lowest level, falling beneath the level found in healthy controls. None of the CDR3 amino acid sequences found in expanded clones was shared across subjects. This suggests that the TCR-beta repertoires were private in all groups.

5'RACE with 10-nucleotide random UMIs produced the cDNA. Each CDR3 protein is one row after TCRdb ran MiXCR on the 5' RACE reads. The repertoire consists of 40,000 to 45,000 distinct CDR3 sequences, with about 6% occurring once and the leading ten covering about 0.6%. This receptor was obtained from a woman in her forties in good health. Sequencing input: CD4+ T cells from blood.

CDR3 sequence (DNA): TGTGCCAGCAAAAGGGGCCTCTCCTACGAGCAGTACTTC. As protein: CASKRGLSYEQYF. V is TRBV28 and J is TRBJ2-7; weak D call: TRBD1 (5 bases). Germline V gene lookup returns CDR1 MDHEN and CDR2 SYDVKM. Deletions cut 7 bases from V and 0 bases from J, with 10 bases between. This CDR3 comprises 13 residues.